Presented here are 7 T cell receptor beta chains from one specimen sequenced in a study of monozygotic twins with inflammatory bowel disease. For each CDR3 protein, TCRdb gives one entry from its re-call of the 5' RACE reads, without DNA. Recorded for this sample: about 150,000 distinct CDR3 sequences. The sequencing input was blood. The source of these receptors is a human donor with ulcerative colitis or Crohn's disease, or a healthy co-twin of an affected twin (not recorded which).

The chain recombines TRBV19 with TRBJ1-1; TCRdb selects TRBD1, and the lack of DNA leaves this call unchecked. The CDR3 has 15 residues. Germline V gives CDR1 LNHDA, CDR2 SQIVND (reference sequence). CDR3 sequence reads: CASTRKGQGYTEAFF.

The chain is built from TRBV5-1 and TRBJ2-7; lacking DNA, the TRBD1 call made by TCRdb goes unchecked. Germline V gene lookup returns CDR1 SGHRS and CDR2 YFSETQ. This CDR3 contains 15 residues. The CDR3 loop reads CASSWGPGDAYEQYF.

The chain recombines TRBV5-6 with TRBJ2-1; as DNA is missing, the TRBD2 call by TCRdb cannot be tested. The CDR3 runs to 15 residues. Per germline, CDR1 SGHDT and CDR2 YYEEEE. The CDR3 reads CASSLDQRGNNEQFF.

This chain's CDR3 is CASSALGTGEEYTF. V is TRBV12-3 or TRBV12-4 and J is TRBJ1-2; no DNA is available, so the TRBD1 call from TCRdb remains unchecked. This CDR3 spans 14 amino acids.

J is TRBJ1-1 and V is TRBV25-1. The CDR3 consists of 13 residues. From germline, CDR1 is MGHDK and CDR2 SYGVNS. The CDR3 sequence is CASSDVLRHQAFF.

The CDR3 sequence: CASSLDSHPHNEQFF. V is TRBV5-4 and J is TRBJ2-1. The CDR3 extends over 15 amino acids. Per the germline V gene, CDR1 is SGHNT and CDR2 is YYREEE (reference sequence).

The V and J genes are TRBV7-2 and TRBJ2-7; there is no DNA to check the TCRdb D call of TRBD1. The length of the CDR3 is 14 residues. Germline-derived CDR1 and CDR2 are SGHTA and FQGNSA. This CDR3 reads CASSFIGGTYEQYF.